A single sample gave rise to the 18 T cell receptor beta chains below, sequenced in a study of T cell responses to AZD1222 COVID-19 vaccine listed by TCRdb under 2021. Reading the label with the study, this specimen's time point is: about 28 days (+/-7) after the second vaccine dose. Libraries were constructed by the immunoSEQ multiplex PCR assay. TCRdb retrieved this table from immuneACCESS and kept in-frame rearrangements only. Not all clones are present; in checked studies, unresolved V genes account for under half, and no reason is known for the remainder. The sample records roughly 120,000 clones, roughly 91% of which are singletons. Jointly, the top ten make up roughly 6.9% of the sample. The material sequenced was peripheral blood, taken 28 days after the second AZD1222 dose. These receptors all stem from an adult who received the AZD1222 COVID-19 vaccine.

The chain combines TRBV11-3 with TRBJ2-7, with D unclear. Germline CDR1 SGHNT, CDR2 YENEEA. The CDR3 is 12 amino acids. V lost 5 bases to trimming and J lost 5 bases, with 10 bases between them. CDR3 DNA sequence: TGTGCCAGCAGCACCCGAGCAGACGAGCAGTACTTC. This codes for CASSTRADEQYF.

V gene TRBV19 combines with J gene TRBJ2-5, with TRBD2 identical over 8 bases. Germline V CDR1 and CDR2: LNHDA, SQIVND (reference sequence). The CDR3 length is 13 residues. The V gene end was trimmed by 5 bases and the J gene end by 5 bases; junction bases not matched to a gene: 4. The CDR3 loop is CASSGTSKETQYF. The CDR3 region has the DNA TGTGCCAGTAGTGGGACTAGTAAGGAGACCCAGTACTTC.

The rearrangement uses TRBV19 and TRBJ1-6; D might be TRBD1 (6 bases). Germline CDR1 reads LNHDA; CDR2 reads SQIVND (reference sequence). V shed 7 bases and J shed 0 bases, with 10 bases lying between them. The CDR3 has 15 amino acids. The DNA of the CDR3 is TGTGCCAGTAACCCCAGGGGCTCCTATAATTCACCCCTCCACTTT. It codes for CASNPRGSYNSPLHF.

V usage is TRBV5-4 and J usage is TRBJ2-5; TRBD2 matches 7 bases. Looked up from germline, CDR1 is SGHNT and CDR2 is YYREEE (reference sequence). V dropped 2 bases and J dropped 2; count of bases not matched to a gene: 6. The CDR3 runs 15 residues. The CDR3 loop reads CASSFALAEQETQYF. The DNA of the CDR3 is TGTGCCAGCAGCTTCGCGCTAGCGGAACAAGAGACCCAGTACTTC.

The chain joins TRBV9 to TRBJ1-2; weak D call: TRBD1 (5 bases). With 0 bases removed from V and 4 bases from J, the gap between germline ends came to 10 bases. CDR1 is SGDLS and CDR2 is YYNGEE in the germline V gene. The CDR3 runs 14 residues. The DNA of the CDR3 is TGTGCCAGCAGCGTAGACCTTAGGGGCTATGGCTACACCTTC. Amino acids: CASSVDLRGYGYTF.

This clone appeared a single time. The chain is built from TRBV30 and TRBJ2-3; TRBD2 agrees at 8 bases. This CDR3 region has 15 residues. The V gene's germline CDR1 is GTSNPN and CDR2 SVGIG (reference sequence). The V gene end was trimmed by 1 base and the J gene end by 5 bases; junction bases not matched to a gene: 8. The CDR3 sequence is CAWSGQRGLGDTQYF. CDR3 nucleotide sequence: TGTGCCTGGAGTGGCCAGCGGGGGCTGGGAGATACGCAGTATTTT.

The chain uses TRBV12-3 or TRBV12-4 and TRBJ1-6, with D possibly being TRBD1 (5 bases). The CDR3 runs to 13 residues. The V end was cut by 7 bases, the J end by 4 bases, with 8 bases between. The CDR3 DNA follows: TGTGCCAGCAATGGGGGTTATAATTCACCCCTCCACTTT. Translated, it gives CASNGGYNSPLHF.

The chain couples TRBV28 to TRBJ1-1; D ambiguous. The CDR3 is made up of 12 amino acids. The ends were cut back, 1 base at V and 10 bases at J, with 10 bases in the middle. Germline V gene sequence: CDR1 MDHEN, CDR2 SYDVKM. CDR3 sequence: CASSLSSGGAFF. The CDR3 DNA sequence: TGTGCCAGCAGTTTATCGTCCGGAGGAGCTTTCTTT.

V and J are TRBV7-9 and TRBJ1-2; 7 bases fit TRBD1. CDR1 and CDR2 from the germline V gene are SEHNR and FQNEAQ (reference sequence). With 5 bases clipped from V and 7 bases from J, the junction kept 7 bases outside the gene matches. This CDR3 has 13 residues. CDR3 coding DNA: TGTGCCAGCAGCCAAGACAGGGTTACTGGCTACACCTTC. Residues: CASSQDRVTGYTF.

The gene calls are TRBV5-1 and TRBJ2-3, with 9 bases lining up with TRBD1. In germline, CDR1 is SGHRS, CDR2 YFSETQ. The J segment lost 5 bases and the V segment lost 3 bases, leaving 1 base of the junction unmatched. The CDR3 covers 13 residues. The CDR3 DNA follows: TGCGCCAGCAGCTCGACAGGGGGAGATACGCAGTATTTT. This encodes CASSSTGGDTQYF.

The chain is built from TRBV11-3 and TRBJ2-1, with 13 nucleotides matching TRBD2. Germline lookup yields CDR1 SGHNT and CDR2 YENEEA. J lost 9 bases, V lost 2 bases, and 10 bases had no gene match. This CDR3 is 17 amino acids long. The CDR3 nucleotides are TGTGCCAGCAGCTTACTCCCAACTAGCGGGGGGGGAAGTGAGCAGTTCTTC. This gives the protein CASSLLPTSGGGSEQFF.

The CDR3, as DNA: TGTGCCAGCAGCCTCTCGACCTGGCGAGATACGCAGTATTTT. Protein product: CASSLSTWRDTQYF. The rearrangement links TRBV27 to TRBJ2-3; D is unresolved. Per germline, CDR1 MNHEY and CDR2 SMNVEV (reference sequence). The CDR3 runs to 14 residues. Trimming cost V 6 bases and J 5 bases, with 15 bases left between them.

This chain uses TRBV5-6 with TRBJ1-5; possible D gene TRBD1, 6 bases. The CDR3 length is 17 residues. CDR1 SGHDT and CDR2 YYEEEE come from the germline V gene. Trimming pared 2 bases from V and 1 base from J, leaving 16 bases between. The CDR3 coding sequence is TGTGCCAGCAGCTTAGACCGGGGGCTCCGGAGCAATCAGCCCCAGCATTTT. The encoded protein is CASSLDRGLRSNQPQHF.

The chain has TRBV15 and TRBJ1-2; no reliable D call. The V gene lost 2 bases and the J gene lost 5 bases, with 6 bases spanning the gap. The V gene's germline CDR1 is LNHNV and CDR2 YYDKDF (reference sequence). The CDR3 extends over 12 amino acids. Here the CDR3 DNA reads TGTGCCACCAGCAGACGGGGATATGGCTACACCTTC. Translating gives CATSRRGYGYTF. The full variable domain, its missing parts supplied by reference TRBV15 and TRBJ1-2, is DAMVIQNPRYQVTQFGKPVTLSCSQTLNHNVMYWYQQKSSQAPKLLFHYYDKDFNNEADTPDNFQSRRPNTSFCFLDIRSPGLGDTAMYLCATSRRGYGYTFGSGTRLTVV.

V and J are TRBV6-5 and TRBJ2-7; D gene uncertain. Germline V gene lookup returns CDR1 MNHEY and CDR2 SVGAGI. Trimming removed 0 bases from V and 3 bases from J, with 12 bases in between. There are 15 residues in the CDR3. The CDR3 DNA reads TGTGCCAGCAGTTACTCGAGTGCGGCCTACTACGAGCAGTACTTC. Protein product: CASSYSSAAYYEQYF.

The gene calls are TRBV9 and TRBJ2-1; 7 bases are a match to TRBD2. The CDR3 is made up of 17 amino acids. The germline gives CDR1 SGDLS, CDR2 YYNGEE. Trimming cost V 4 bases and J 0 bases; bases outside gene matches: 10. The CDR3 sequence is CASSPGGGGVSYNEQFF. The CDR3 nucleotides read TGTGCCAGCAGCCCTGGCGGCGGGGGTGTCTCCTACAATGAGCAGTTCTTC.

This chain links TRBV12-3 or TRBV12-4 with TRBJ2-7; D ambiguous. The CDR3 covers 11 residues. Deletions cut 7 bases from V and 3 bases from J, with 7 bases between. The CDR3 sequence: CASTSNYEQYF. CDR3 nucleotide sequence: TGTGCCAGCACCTCGAACTACGAGCAGTACTTC.

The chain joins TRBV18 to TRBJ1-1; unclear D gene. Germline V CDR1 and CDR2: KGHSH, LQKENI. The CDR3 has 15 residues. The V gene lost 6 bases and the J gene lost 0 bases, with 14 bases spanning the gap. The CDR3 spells CASSQVARLNTEAFF. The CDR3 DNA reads TGTGCCAGCTCTCAGGTGGCCCGGTTGAACACTGAAGCTTTCTTT.